What follows are 13 T cell receptor beta chains derived from one specimen sequenced in a study of spatial heterogeneity in lung cancer. TCRdb recomputed calls from the 5' RACE reads with MiXCR, one row per CDR3 protein. The sample consists of about 120,000 distinct CDR3 sequences, roughly an eighth of them appearing once. The time point is: blood at routine non-recurrence follow-up after resection. Tumor, nontumor lung or frozen PBMC supplied whole RNA that was sequenced unsorted. The sequenced sample was PBMCs, obtained at follow-up. Source of these receptors: a male donor with early-stage non-small cell lung cancer.

The chain carries TRBV6-5 and TRBJ2-3, with a tentative D call TRBD1 (6 bases). This CDR3 has 16 residues. The germline gives CDR1 MNHEY, CDR2 SVGAGI. Between the trimmed V and J ends, which lost 0 bases and 7 bases, there was a span of 17 bases. As DNA, the CDR3 is TGTGCCAGCAGTTACTCGGCCCGGACAGTTTCAAATACGCAGTATTTT. Translation: CASSYSARTVSNTQYF.

The rearrangement links TRBV28 to TRBJ1-4, with a tentative D call TRBD1 (6 bases). The germline V gene has CDR1 MDHEN and CDR2 SYDVKM. Trimming removed 8 bases from V and 10 bases from J, with 17 bases in between. The CDR3 totals 13 residues. CDR3 sequence: CASLQERGGKLFF. CDR3 DNA: TGTGCCAGCCTACAGGAAAGAGGGGGAAAACTGTTTTTT.

V usage is TRBV5-4 and J usage is TRBJ2-5, with D maybe TRBD2 (6 bases). V was clipped by 5 bases and J by 2 bases, with 13 bases between them. The CDR3 runs 14 residues. Germline V gives CDR1 SGHNT, CDR2 YYREEE (reference sequence). The CDR3 spells CASSSPREQETQYF. DNA of the CDR3: TGTGCCAGCAGTTCCCCCCGGGAGCAAGAGACCCAGTACTTC.

This clonotype was detected once. V and J are TRBV28 and TRBJ2-7, with D perhaps TRBD1 (6 bases). V dropped 4 bases and J dropped 0 bases, with 16 bases sitting between them. This CDR3 comprises 16 residues. Germline V CDR1 and CDR2: MDHEN, SYDVKM. In DNA, the CDR3 is TGTGCCAGCAGTTCGACTGACAGGTTGAACTCCTACGAGCAGTACTTC. Amino acid sequence: CASSSTDRLNSYEQYF.

This clonotype has a count of ten or more. The rearrangement joins TRBV2 to TRBJ2-6, with 7 bases aligning to TRBD1. This CDR3 has 19 residues. Germline trimming cut 7 bases from V and 1 base from J; bases unmatched to any gene: 16. Germline V gene sequence: CDR1 SNHLY, CDR2 FYNNEI. In DNA, the CDR3 is TGTGCCAGCACGCGAGGTTTGAACAGGGGCCGGTCTGGGGCCAACGTCCTGACTTTC. The encoded protein is CASTRGLNRGRSGANVLTF.

The table lists this clonotype with a few counts. This chain joins TRBV20-1 and TRBJ2-7; D is unclear. V lost 5 bases to trimming and J lost 3 bases, with 17 bases between them. The CDR3 runs 14 residues. Per the germline V gene, CDR1 is DFQATT and CDR2 is SNEGSKA (reference sequence). The CDR3, as DNA: TGCAGTGCTCCAGACTTCGGAAGGAGCTACGAGCAGTACTTC. Residues: CSAPDFGRSYEQYF.

This clonotype was counted ten times or more. The chain joins TRBV12-3 or TRBV12-4 to TRBJ2-2; TRBD1 is a possible D gene (5 bases). This CDR3 has 15 amino acids. V was pared by 2 bases and J by 4 bases, with 11 bases between. The CDR3, as DNA: TGTGCCAGCAGTTTACGCAGGGCCGCCACCGGGGAGCTGTTTTTT. This gives the protein CASSLRRAATGELFF.

This clonotype was observed many times. The CDR3 coding sequence is TGTGCCAGCAGCCCAGAGAGGGGGACCCAGTACTTC. This encodes CASSPERGTQYF. This rearrangement joins TRBV11-3 to TRBJ2-5; perhaps D is TRBD1 or TRBD2 (5 bases each). This CDR3 has 12 residues. Germline CDR1 SGHNT, CDR2 YENEEA. Trimming removed 5 bases at V and 7 bases at J, with 11 bases between.

This clonotype has ten or more counts. The chain employs TRBV28 and TRBJ1-6; D call uncertain. Germline CDR1 is MDHEN and CDR2 is SYDVKM. V was shortened by 7 bases and J by 9 bases, with 13 bases between the two germline ends. This CDR3 is 13 amino acids long. The CDR3 bases are TGTGCCAGCAACCCCCGTCGGGGTTCACCCCTCCACTTT. Protein: CASNPRRGSPLHF.

Ten or more counts support this clonotype. CDR3 protein: CSVVREVAFF. In DNA, the CDR3 is TGCAGCGTTGTGAGAGAAGTAGCTTTCTTT. V and J are TRBV29-1 and TRBJ1-1; D gene unclear. The germline V gene has CDR1 SQVTM and CDR2 ANQGSEA. Trimming left V 4 bases short and J 10 bases short, with 10 bases between. The CDR3 covers 10 residues.

A few counts support this clonotype. The rearrangement uses TRBV5-1 and TRBJ2-1; 9 nucleotides match TRBD2. This CDR3 region has 15 residues. Germline V gene data show CDR1 as SGHRS and CDR2 as YFSETQ. The V and J ends lost 4 bases and 2 bases, in that order; junction bases with no gene match: 4. The CDR3 reads CASSISGGPYNEQFF. The CDR3 coding sequence is TGCGCCAGCAGCATTAGCGGGGGCCCCTACAATGAGCAGTTCTTC.

This clonotype has just a few counts. The rearrangement joins TRBV3-1 to TRBJ1-5; D is perhaps TRBD1 (5 bases). Trimming took off 2 bases at V and 1 base at J, with 15 bases between the two ends. The CDR3 totals 17 residues. CDR1 is LGHDT, CDR2 YNNKEL, per germline (reference sequence). CDR3 nucleotide sequence: TGTGCCAGCAGCCAACGCGGAGGGGTAGGGAGCAATCAGCCCCAGCATTTT. It specifies CASSQRGGVGSNQPQHF. Variable domain in full (rest from reference TRBV3-1 and TRBJ1-5): DTAVSQTPKYLVTQMGNDKSIKCEQNLGHDTMYWYKQDSKKFLKIMFSYNNKELIINETVPNRFSPKSPDKAHLNLHINSLELGDSAVYFCASSQRGGVGSNQPQHFGDGTRLSIL.

This clonotype was counted many times. The V gene is TRBV9, the J gene TRBJ2-3, with TRBD1 matching over 7 bases. After removal of 3 bases from V and 1 base from J, the junction contained 5 bases not matched to a gene. The CDR3 has 15 residues. Per germline, CDR1 SGDLS and CDR2 YYNGEE. The CDR3 region has the DNA TGTGCCAGCAGCGAGGACAGGATTCGCACAGATACGCAGTATTTT. Translating gives CASSEDRIRTDTQYF.